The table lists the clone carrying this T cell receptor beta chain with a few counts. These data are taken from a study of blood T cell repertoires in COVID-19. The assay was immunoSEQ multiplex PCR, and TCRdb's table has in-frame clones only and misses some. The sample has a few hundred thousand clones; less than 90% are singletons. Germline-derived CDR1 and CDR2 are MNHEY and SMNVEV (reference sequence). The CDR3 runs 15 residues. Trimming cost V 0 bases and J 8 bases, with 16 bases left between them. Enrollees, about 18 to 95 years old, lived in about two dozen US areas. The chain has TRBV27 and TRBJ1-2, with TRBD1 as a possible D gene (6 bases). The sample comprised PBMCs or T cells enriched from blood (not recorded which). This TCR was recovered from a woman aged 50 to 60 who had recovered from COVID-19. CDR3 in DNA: TGTGCCAGCAGTTTATCTTTCCAGGGGATTATCGGCTACACCTTC. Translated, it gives CASSLSFQGIIGYTF.